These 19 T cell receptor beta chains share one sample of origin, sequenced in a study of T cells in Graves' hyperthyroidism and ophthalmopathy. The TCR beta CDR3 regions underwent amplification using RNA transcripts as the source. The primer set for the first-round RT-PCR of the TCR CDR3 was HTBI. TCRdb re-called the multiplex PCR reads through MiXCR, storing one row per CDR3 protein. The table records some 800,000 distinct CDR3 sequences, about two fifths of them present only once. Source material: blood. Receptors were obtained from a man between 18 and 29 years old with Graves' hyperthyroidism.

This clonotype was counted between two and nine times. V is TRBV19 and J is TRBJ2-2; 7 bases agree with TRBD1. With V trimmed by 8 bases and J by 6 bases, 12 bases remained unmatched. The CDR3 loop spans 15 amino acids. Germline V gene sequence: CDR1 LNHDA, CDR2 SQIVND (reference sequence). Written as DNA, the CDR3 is TGTGCCAGTGCTACCTACAGGGGTTCGTCCGGGGAGCTGTTTTTT. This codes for CASATYRGSSGELFF. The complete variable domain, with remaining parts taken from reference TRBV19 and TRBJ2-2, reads DGGITQSPKYLFRKEGQNVTLSCEQNLNHDAMYWYRQDPGQGLRLIYYSQIVNDFQKGDIAEGYSVSREKKESFPLTVTSAQKNPTAFYLCASATYRGSSGELFFGEGSRLTVL.

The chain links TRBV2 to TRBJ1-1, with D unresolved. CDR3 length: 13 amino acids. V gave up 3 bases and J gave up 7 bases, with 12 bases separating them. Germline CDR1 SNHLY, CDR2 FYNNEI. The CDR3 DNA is TGTGCCAGCAGTGAGAACTTTAGGGATGAAGCTTTCTTT. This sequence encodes CASSENFRDEAFF.

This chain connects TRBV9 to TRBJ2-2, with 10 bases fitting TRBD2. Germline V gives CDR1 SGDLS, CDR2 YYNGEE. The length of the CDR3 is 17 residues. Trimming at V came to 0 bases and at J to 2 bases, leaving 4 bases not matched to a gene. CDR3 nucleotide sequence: TGTGCCAGCAGCGTAGGAGGACTAGCGGCCAACACCGGGGAGCTGTTTTTT. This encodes CASSVGGLAANTGELFF.

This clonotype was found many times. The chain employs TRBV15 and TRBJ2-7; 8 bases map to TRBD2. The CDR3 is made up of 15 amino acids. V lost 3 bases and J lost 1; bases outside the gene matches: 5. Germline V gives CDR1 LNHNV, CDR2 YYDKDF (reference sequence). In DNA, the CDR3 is TGTGCCACCAGCAGTGCTCGGGGGGGGTCCTACGAGCAGTACTTC. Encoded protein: CATSSARGGSYEQYF.

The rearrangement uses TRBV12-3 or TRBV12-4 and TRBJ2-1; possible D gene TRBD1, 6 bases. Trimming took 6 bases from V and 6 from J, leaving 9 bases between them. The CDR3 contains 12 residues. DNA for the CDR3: TGTGCCAGCAGCGGACAGACCAATGAGCAGTTCTTC. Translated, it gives CASSGQTNEQFF.

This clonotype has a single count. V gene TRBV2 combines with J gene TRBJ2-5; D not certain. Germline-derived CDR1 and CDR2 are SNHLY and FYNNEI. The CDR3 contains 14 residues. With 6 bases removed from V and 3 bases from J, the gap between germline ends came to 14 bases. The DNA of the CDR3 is TGTGCCAGCAGCCCGGACGGGCGAAAAGAGACCCAGTACTTC. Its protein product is CASSPDGRKETQYF.

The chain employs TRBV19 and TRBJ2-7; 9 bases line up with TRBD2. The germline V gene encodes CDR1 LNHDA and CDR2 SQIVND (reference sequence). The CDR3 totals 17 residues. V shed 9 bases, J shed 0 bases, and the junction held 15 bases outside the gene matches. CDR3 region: CASQSLSGREGSYEQYF. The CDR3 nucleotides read TGTGCCAGCCAGTCGTTGTCAGGGCGGGAGGGCTCCTACGAGCAGTACTTC.

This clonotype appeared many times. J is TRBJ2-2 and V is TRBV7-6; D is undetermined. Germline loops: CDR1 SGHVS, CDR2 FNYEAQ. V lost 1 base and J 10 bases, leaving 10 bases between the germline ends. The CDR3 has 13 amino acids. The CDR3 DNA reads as TGTGCCAGCAGCTTAGGAGACTTATCGGAGCTGTTTTTT. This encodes CASSLGDLSELFF.

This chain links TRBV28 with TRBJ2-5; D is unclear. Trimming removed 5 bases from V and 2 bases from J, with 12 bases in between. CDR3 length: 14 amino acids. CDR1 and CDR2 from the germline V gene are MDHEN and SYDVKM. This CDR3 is CASSPRRFQETQYF. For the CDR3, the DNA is TGTGCCAGCAGTCCCCGACGGTTTCAAGAGACCCAGTACTTC.

The CDR3, as DNA: TGTGCCAGCAGCTTGGAACCCCGAATGGCTGGGGAGCTGTTTTTT. It translates to CASSLEPRMAGELFF. This chain links TRBV5-4 with TRBJ2-2; D gene ambiguous. Between the trimmed V and J ends, which lost 0 bases and 8 bases, there was a span of 14 bases. This CDR3 is built from 15 residues. CDR1 and CDR2 (germline): SGHNT, YYREEE (reference sequence).

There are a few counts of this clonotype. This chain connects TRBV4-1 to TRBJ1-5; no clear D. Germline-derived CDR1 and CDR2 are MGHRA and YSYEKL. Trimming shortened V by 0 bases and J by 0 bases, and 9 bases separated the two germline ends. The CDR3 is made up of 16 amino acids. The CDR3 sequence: CASSQDLGLSNQPQHF. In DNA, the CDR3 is TGCGCCAGCAGCCAAGATCTTGGACTTAGCAATCAGCCCCAGCATTTT.

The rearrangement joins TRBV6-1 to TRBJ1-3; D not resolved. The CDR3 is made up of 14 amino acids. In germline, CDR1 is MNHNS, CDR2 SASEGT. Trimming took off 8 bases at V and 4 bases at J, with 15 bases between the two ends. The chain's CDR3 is CASSPSKLGNTIYF. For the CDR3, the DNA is TGTGCCAGCTCCCCGAGCAAACTGGGAAACACCATATATTTT.

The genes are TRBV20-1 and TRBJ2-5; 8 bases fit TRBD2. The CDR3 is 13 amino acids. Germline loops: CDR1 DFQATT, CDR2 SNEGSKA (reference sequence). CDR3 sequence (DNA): TGCAGCGGAGCGGGAGCCCTACAAGAGACCCAGTACTTC. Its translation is CSGAGALQETQYF.

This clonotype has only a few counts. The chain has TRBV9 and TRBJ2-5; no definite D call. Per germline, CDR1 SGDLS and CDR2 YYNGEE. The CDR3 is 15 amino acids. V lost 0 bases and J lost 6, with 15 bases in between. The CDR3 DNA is TGTGCCAGCAGCGTAGGGTCGACTGCCCCCCAGACCCAGTACTTC. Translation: CASSVGSTAPQTQYF.

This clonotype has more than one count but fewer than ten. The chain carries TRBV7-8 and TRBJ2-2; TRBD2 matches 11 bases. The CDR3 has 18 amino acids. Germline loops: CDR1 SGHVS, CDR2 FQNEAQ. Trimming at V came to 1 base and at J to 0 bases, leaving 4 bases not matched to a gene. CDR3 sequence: CASSLGRLAGPNTGELFF. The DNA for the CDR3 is TGTGCCAGCAGCTTAGGGCGACTAGCGGGACCGAACACCGGGGAGCTGTTTTTT.

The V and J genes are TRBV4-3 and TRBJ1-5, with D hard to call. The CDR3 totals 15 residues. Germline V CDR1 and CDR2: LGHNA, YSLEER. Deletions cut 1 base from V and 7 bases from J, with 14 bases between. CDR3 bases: TGCGCCAGCAGCCAAGTGGGCAGCAACGGACAGCCCCAGCATTTT. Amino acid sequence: CASSQVGSNGQPQHF.

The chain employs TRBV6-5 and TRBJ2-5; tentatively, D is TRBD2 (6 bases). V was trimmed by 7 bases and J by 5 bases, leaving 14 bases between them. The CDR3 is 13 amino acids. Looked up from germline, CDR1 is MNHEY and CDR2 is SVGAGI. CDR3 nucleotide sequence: TGTGCCAGCACTTCCCGGGAGAGGGAGACCCAGTACTTC. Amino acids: CASTSRERETQYF.

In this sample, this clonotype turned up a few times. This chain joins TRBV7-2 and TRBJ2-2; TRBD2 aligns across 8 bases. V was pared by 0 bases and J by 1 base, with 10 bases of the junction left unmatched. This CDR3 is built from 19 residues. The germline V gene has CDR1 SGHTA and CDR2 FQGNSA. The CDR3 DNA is TGTGCCAGCAGCTTAGCCCCAGTCGGACTAGCCGGGAACACCGGGGAGCTGTTTTTT. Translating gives CASSLAPVGLAGNTGELFF.

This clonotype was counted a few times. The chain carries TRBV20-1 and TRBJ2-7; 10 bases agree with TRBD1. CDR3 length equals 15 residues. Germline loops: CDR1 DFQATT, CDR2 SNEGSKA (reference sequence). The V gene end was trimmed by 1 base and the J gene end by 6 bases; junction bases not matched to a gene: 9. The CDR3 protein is CSARAPGQGIAEQYF. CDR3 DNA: TGCAGTGCTAGAGCTCCGGGACAGGGGATCGCCGAGCAGTACTTC.